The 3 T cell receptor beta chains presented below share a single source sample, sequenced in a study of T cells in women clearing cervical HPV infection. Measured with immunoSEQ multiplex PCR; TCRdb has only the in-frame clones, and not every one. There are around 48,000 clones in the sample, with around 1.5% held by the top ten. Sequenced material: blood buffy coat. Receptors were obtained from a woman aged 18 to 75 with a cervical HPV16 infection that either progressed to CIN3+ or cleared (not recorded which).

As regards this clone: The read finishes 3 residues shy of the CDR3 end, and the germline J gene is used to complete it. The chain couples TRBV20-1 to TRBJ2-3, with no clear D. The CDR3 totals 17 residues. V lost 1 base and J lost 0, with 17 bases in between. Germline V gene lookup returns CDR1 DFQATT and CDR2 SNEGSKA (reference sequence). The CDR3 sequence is CSARAVSTGPSTDTQYF. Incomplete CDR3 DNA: TGCAGTGCTAGAGCAGTCTCTACTGGGCCAAGCACAGATACG.

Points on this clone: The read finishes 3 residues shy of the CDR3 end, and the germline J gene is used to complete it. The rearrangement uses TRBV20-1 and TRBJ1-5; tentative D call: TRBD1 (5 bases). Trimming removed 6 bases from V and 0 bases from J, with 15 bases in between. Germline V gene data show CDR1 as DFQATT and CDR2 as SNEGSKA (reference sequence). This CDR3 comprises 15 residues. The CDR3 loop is CSAQPRGYSNQPQHF. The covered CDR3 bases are TGCAGTGCACAACCAAGGGGTTATAGCAATCAGCCC.

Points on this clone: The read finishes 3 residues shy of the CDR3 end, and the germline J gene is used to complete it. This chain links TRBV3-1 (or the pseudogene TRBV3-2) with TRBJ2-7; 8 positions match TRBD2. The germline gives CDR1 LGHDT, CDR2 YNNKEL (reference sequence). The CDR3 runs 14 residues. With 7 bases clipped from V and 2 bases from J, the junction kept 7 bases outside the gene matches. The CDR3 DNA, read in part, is TGTGCCAGCACCTCCACTAGCGGAACCTACGAG. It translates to CASTSTSGTYE. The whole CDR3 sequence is CASTSTSGTYEQYF.